Here is one TCR beta chain with its context. A read error may be the cause here, since a much bigger clone is one base away. The CDR3 covers 15 residues. Germline values: CDR1 SGHVS, CDR2 FQNEAQ. This entry comes from a study of response to subunit inactivated influenza vaccine. MiXCR, run by TCRdb on the RT-PCR reads, gives a single entry per CDR3 protein. The data contain hundreds of thousands of distinct CDR3 sequences, about 15% of them seen just once; the ten biggest clones take up about 7.4%. Sequences were derived from PBMCs from blood, sampled around two weeks before vaccination. The genes are TRBV7-8 and TRBJ2-1, with 10 bases that match TRBD2. The J call is doubtful: the DNA matches TRBJ2-7 better. This receptor was taken from a man aged 50 or older who received an inactivated influenza vaccine. CDR3 nucleotides: TGTGCCAGCAGCCGATTAGCGGGGGGCGACAATGAGCAGTACTTC. Its translation is CASSRLAGGDNEQYF.